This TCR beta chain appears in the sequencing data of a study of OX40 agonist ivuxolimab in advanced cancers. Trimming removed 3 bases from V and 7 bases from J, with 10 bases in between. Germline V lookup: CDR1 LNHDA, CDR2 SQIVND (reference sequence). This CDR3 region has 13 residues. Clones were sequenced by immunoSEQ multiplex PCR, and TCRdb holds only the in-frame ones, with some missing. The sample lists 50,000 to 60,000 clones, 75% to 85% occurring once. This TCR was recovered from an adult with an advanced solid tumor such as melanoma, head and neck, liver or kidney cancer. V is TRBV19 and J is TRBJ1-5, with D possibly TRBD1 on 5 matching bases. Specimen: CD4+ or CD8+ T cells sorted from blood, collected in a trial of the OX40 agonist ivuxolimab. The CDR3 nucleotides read TGTGCCAGTAGTATGCAGGGCGGGCAGCCCCAGCATTTT. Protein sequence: CASSMQGGQPQHF.